A single sample is the source of the 10 T cell receptor beta chains below, sequenced in a study of T cell clonality in common variable immunodeficiency. Libraries were prepared by immunoSEQ multiplex PCR; TCRdb keeps only in-frame clonotypes and omits some of them. The data show about 28,000 clones, with none appearing a single time. Sequencing was done on a sample of peripheral blood mononuclear cells. The receptors here all came from a person aged 18-69 years in good health.

Details on this clone: The DNA ends 3 residues before the CDR3 does, and the rest of the CDR3 is filled in from the germline J gene. The chain combines TRBV7-6 with TRBJ1-5, with D tentatively TRBD1 (5 bases). Germline V gene sequence: CDR1 SGHVS, CDR2 FNYEAQ. This CDR3 comprises 15 residues. Trimming removed 5 bases from V and 3 bases from J, with 14 bases in between. The CDR3 sequence: CASSQDQGFNQPQHF. Partial CDR3 DNA: TGTGCCAGCAGCCAGGATCAGGGATTCAATCAGCCC.

As regards this clone: The sequence runs out 3 residues before the end of the CDR3; the remainder is reconstructed from the germline J gene. This chain joins TRBV6-2 or TRBV6-3 and TRBJ2-1; D is ambiguous. The CDR3 is 15 amino acids. In germline, CDR1 is MNHEY, CDR2 SVGEGT. Between the trimmed V and J ends, which lost 2 bases and 3 bases, there was a span of 11 bases. CDR3 sequence: CASSYGSGFYNEQFF. The CDR3 bases that were read are TGTGCCAGCAGTTACGGGTCAGGCTTCTACAATGAG.

Many counts were recorded for this clone. The sequenced fragment ends 3 residues before the CDR3 boundary, so the rest is inferred from the germline J gene. V gene TRBV7-8 combines with J gene TRBJ2-7; 9 bases match TRBD2. Germline V gives CDR1 SGHVS, CDR2 FQNEAQ. This CDR3 is built from 15 residues. Trimming took 6 bases from V and 3 from J; bases not matched to a gene: 9. The part of the CDR3 DNA that was read is TGTGCCAGCAGAGAAAAGACTAGCGGAAACTACGAG. It specifies CASREKTSGNYE. The entire CDR3 reads CASREKTSGNYEQYF.

There are a few counts of this clone. The read falls 3 residues short of the CDR3 end, and the missing part is taken from the germline J gene. The chain employs TRBV7-9 and TRBJ2-7, with 9 bases aligning to TRBD1. The junction had 6 bases not matched to a gene; V was cut back by 4 bases and J by 5 bases. The length of the CDR3 is 14 residues. Germline CDR1 reads SEHNR; CDR2 reads FQNEAQ (reference sequence). CDR3 DNA, as far as it was read: TGTGCCAGCAGCTCGTCCGGGACAGGGAACGAG. Amino acid sequence: CASSSSGTGNE. The entire CDR3 protein reads CASSSSGTGNEQYF.

This clone showed up many times. The CDR3 loop is CASSTDRAGNSPLHF. The CDR3 DNA, read in part, is TGTGCCAGTAGTACTGACAGGGCGGGAAATTCACCC. This chain joins TRBV19 and TRBJ1-6, with 7 nucleotides matching TRBD1. The read ends 3 residues shy of where the CDR3 ends; the end is completed using the germline J gene. The germline V gene has CDR1 LNHDA and CDR2 SQIVND (reference sequence). This CDR3 spans 15 amino acids. V dropped 4 bases and J dropped 7; count of bases not matched to a gene: 7.

This clone was detected ten times or more. Sequencing ends 3 residues short of the CDR3 end; the germline J gene provides the rest. This sequence joins TRBV5-5 and TRBJ2-1, with a weak D call TRBD2 (5 bases). This CDR3 spans 15 amino acids. Germline CDR1 is SGHKS and CDR2 is YYEKEE (reference sequence). V lost 4 bases and J lost 7, with 18 bases in between. The CDR3 spells CASSLGASIINEQFF. CDR3 DNA, as far as it was read: TGTGCCAGCAGCCTGGGAGCTAGCATTATAAATGAG.

With respect to this clone: The CDR3 end is not reached by the read, which stops 3 residues before it; the germline J gene fills it in. This chain links TRBV2 with TRBJ1-2; 9 nucleotides match TRBD1. Germline V lookup: CDR1 SNHLY, CDR2 FYNNEI. There are 12 residues in the CDR3. The sequenced part of the CDR3 DNA is TGTGCCAGCAGTGCCACAGGGGGCGGC. Encoded protein: CASSATGGG. Given in full, the CDR3 is CASSATGGGYTF.

Notes on this clone: The read stops 3 residues short of the end of the CDR3; the missing end is completed from the germline J gene. This chain uses TRBV13 with TRBJ1-2; TRBD1 might be the D (6 bases). This CDR3 region has 16 residues. Germline-derived CDR1 and CDR2 are PRHDT and FYEKMQ (reference sequence). The CDR3 loop is CASSYRRGARVGGYTF. The covered CDR3 bases are TGTGCCAGCAGCTACCGACGGGGGGCGCGGGTTGGAGGC.

Turning to this clone: Sequencing ends 3 residues short of the CDR3 end; the germline J gene provides the rest. The chain combines TRBV7-3 with TRBJ1-4; TRBD1 might be the D (6 bases). The CDR3 runs 15 residues. Germline lookup yields CDR1 SGHTA and CDR2 FQGTGA. Partial CDR3 DNA: TGTGCCAGCAGCTTAACGCGGGGGGCTAATTCACCA. Its translation: CASSLTRGANSP. The entire CDR3 protein is CASSLTRGANSPLFF.

This clone has at least ten counts. Read coverage stops 3 residues before the CDR3 terminus; the germline J gene supplies the remainder. The chain combines TRBV6-4 with TRBJ2-3; D unresolved. The CDR3 is 14 residues long. In germline, CDR1 is MRHNA, CDR2 SNTAGT. Trimming removed 5 bases at V and 2 bases at J, with 11 bases between. The covered CDR3 bases are TGTGCCAGCAGTTTGGCAGAAAACACAGATACG. It encodes CASSLAENTDT. The whole CDR3 sequence is CASSLAENTDTQYF.